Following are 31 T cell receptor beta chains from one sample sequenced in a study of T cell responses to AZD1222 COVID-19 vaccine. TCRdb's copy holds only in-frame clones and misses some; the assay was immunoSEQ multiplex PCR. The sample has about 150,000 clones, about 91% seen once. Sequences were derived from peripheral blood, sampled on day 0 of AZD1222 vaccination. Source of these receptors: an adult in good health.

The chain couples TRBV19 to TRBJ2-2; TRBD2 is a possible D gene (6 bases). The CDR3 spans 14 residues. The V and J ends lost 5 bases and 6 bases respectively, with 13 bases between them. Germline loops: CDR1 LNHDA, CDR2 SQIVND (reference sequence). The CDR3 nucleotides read TGTGCCAGTAGTTTGGGGACTGGATCCGGGGAGCTGTTTTTT. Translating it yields CASSLGTGSGELFF.

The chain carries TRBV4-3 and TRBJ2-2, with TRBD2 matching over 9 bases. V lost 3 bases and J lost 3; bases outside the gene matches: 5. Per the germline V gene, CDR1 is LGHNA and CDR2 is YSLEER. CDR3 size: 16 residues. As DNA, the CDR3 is TGCGCCAGCAGCCAGCTCAAGCGGGGGGACACCGGGGAGCTGTTTTTT. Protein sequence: CASSQLKRGDTGELFF.

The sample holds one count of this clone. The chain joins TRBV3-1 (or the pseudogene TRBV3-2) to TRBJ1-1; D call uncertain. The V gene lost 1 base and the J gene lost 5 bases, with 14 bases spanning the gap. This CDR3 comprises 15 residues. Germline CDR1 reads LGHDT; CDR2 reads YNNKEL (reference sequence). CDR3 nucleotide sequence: TGTGCCAGCAGCCAAGGCTCGGGGAAAGGAACTGAAGCTTTCTTT. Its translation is CASSQGSGKGTEAFF.

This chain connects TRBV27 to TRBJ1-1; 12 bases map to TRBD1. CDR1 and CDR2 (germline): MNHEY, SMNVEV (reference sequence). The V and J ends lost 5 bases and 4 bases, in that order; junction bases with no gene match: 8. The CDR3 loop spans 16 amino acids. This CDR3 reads CASSGGTGGLGTEAFF. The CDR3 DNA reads TGTGCCAGCAGTGGCGGGACAGGGGGCCTAGGCACTGAAGCTTTCTTT.

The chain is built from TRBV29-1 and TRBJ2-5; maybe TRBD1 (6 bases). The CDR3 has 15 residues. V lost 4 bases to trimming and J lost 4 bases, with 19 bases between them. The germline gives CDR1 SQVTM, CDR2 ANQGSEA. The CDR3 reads CSVGMGAGVRETQYF. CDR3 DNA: TGCAGCGTTGGGATGGGGGCAGGGGTAAGAGAGACCCAGTACTTC.

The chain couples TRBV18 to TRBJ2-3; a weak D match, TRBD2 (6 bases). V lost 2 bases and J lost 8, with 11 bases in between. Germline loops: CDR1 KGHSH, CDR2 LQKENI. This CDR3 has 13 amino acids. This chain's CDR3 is CASSPSSGGTQYF. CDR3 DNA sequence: TGTGCCAGCTCACCAAGTTCCGGGGGTACGCAGTATTTT.

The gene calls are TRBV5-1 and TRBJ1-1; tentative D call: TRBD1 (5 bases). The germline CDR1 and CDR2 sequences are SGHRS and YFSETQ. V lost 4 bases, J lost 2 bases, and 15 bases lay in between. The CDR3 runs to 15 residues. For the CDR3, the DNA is TGCGCCAGCAGCGTGACCGGGACCGTAAACACTGAAGCTTTCTTT. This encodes CASSVTGTVNTEAFF.

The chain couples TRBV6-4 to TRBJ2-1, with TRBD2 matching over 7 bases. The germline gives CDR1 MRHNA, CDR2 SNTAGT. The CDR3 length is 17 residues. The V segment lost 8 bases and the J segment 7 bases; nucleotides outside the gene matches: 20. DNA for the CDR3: TGTGCCAGCTCAAAGGAATGGGGGGGTCAGTCCGGAAATGAGCAGTTCTTC. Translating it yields CASSKEWGGQSGNEQFF.

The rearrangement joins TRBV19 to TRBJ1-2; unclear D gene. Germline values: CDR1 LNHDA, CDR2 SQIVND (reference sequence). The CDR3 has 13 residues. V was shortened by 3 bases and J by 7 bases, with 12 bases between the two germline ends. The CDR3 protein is CASSIQAESGYTF. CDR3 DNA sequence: TGTGCCAGTAGTATCCAGGCTGAGAGTGGCTACACCTTC.

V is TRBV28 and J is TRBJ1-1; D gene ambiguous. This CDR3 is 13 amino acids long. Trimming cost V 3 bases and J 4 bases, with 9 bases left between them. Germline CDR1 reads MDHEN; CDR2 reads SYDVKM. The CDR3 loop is CASSFGWGTEAFF. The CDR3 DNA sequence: TGTGCCAGCAGTTTTGGGTGGGGCACTGAAGCTTTCTTT.

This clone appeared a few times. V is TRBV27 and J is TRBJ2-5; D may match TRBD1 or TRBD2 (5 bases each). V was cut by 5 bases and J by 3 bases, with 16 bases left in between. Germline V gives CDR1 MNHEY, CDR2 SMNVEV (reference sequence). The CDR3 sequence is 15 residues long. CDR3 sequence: CASSPRRGAEETQYF. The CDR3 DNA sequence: TGTGCCAGCAGTCCCCGCCGGGGCGCAGAAGAGACCCAGTACTTC.

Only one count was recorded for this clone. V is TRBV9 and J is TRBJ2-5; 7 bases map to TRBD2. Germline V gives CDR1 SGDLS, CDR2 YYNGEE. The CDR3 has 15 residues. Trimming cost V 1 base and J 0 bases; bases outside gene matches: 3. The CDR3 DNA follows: TGTGCCAGCAGCGTATCACTAGCGAACCAAGAGACCCAGTACTTC. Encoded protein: CASSVSLANQETQYF.

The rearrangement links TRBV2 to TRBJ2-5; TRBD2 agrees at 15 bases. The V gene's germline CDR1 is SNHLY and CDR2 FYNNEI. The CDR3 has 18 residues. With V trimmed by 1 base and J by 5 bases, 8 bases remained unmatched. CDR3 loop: CASSEGWTSGRAGETQYF. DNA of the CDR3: TGTGCCAGCAGTGAAGGATGGACTAGCGGGAGGGCCGGGGAGACCCAGTACTTC.

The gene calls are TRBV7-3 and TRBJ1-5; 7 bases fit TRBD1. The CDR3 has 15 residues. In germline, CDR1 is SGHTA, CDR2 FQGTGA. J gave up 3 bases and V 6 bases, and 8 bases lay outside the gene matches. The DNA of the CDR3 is TGTGCCAGCAGTTCTCGGGGACAGCTCAATCAGCCCCAGCATTTT. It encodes CASSSRGQLNQPQHF.

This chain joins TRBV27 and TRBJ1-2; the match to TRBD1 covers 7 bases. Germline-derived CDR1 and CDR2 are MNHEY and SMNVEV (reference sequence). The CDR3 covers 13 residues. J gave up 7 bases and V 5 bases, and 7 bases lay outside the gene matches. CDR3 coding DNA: TGTGCCAGCAGTCCGGACAGGTTTGGTGGCTACACCTTC. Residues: CASSPDRFGGYTF.

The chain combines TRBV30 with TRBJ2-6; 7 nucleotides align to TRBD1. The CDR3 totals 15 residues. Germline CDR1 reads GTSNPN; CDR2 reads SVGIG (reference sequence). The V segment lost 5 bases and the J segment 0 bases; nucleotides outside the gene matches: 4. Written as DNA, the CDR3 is TGTGCCTGGGGACAGGAAATCTCTGGGGCCAACGTCCTGACTTTC. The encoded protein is CAWGQEISGANVLTF.

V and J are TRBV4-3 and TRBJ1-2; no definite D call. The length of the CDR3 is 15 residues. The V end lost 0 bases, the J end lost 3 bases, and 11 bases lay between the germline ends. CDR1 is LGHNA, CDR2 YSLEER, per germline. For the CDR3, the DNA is TGCGCCAGCAGCCAAGATAGTGGGATCTACTATGGCTACACCTTC. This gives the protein CASSQDSGIYYGYTF.

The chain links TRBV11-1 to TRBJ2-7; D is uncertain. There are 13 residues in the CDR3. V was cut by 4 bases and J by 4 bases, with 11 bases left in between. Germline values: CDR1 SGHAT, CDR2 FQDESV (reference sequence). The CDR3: CASSSTTAYEQYF. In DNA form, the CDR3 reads TGTGCCAGCAGCTCCACCACTGCATACGAGCAGTACTTC. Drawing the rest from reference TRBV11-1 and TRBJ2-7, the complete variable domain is EAEVAQSPRYKITEKSQAVAFWCDPISGHATLYWYRQILGQGPELLVQFQDESVVDDSQLPKDRFSAERLKGVDSTLKIQPAELGDSAMYLCASSSTTAYEQYFGPGTRLTVT.

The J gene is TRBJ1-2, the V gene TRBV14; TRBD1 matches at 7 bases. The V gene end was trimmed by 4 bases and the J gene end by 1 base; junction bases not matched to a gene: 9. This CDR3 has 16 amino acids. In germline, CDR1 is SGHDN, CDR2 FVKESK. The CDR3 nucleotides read TGTGCCAGCAGCCCGATCGGACAGGACCTTAACTATGGCTACACCTTC. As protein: CASSPIGQDLNYGYTF.

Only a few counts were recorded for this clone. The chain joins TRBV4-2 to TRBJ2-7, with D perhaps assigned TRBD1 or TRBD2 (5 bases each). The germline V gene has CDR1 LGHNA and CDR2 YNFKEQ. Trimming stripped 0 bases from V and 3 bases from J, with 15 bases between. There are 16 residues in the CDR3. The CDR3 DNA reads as TGTGCCAGCAGCCAAGAAGGGACGGCGCTCATCTACGAGCAGTACTTC. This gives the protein CASSQEGTALIYEQYF.

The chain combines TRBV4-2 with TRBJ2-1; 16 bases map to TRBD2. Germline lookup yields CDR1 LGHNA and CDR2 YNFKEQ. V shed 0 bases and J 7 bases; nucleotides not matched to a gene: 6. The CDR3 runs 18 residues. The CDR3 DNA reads TGTGCCAGCAGCCAAGACTCGGGACTAGCGGGAGGGGAAAATGAGCAGTTCTTC. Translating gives CASSQDSGLAGGENEQFF.

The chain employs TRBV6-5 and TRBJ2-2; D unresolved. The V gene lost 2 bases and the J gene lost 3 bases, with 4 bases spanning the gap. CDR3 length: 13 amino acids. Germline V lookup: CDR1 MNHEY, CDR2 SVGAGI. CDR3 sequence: CASSYPYTGELFF. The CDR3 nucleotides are TGTGCCAGCAGTTACCCCTACACCGGGGAGCTGTTTTTT.

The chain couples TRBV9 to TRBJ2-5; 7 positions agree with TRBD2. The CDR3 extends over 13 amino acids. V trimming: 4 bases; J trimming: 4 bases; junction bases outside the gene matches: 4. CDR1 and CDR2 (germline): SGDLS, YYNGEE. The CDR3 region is CASSPGLGETQYF. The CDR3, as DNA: TGTGCCAGCAGCCCCGGACTAGGAGAGACCCAGTACTTC.

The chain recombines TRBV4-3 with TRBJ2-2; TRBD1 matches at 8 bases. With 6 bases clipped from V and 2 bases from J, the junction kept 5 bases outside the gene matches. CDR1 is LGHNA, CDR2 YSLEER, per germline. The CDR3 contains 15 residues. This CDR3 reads CASSRGQANTGELFF. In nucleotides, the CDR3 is TGCGCCAGCAGTCGGGGACAGGCCAACACCGGGGAGCTGTTTTTT.

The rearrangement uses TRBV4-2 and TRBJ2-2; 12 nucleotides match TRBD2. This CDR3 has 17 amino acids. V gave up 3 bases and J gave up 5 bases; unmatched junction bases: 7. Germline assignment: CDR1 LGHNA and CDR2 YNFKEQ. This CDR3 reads CASSQRLAGVFTGELFF. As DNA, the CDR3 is TGTGCCAGCAGCCAGCGACTAGCGGGAGTATTTACCGGGGAGCTGTTTTTT.

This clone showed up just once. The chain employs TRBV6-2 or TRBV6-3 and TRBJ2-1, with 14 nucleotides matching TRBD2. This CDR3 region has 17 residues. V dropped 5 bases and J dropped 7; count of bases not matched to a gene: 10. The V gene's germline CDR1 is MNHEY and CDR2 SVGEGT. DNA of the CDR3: TGTGCCAGCAGTGGGACTAGCGGGAGACGGTGGGGAAATGAGCAGTTCTTC. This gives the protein CASSGTSGRRWGNEQFF.

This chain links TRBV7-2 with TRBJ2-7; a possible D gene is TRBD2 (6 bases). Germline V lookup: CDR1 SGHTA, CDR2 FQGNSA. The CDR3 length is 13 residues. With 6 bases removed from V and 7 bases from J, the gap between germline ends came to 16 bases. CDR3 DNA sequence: TGTGCCAGCAGTCCGCCCGGAGGGAGGGAGCAGTACTTC. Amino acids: CASSPPGGREQYF.

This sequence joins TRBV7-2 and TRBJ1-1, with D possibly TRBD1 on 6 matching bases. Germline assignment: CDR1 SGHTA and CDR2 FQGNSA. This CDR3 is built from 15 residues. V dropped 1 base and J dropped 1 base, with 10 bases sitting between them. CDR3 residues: CASSLVTGTNTEAFF. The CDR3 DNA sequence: TGTGCCAGCAGCTTAGTCACAGGGACGAACACTGAAGCTTTCTTT.

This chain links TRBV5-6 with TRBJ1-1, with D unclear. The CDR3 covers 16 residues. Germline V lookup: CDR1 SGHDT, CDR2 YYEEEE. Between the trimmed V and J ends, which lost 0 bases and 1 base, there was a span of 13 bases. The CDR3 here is CASSLEGGRRNTEAFF. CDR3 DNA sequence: TGTGCCAGCAGCTTGGAGGGTGGACGGCGGAACACTGAAGCTTTCTTT.

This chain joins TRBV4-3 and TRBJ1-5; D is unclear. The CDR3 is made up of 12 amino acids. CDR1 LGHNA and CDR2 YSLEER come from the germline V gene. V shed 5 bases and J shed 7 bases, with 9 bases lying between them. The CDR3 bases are TGCGCCAGCAGCAACCTCGGCCAGCCCCAGCATTTT. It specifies CASSNLGQPQHF.

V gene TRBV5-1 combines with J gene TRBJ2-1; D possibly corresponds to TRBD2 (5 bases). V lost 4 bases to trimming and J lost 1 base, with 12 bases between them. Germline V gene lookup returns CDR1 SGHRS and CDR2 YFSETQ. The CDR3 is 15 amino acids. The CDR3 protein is CASSPLGRSYNEQFF. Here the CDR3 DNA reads TGCGCCAGCAGCCCACTAGGTAGGTCCTACAATGAGCAGTTCTTC.